The clone carrying this TCR beta chain showed up just once. Its antigen remains unknown. The CDR3 is made up of 14 amino acids. The germline V and J ends were trimmed by 4 bases and 0 bases, with 9 bases remaining between them. Germline V lookup: CDR1 SNHLY, CDR2 FYNNEI. The PCR made use of 60 Vbeta and 13 Jbeta primers. Clones were read by immunoSEQ multiplex PCR, and TCRdb kept only the in-frame ones, dropping some. The sample has some 98,000 clones, about 81% seen once; the top ten hold over 9.5%. The data were taken from a study of cytomegalovirus exposure and HLA in healthy donors. The study, taken as a whole, reports: Later, TCR association rates were found to vary by HLA locus, highest for DRB1 and lowest for HLA-C. Relative to equally common others, HLA-associated TCR beta chains showed greater clonal expansion in a later analysis. Further analysis was carried out later, and it showed several of the most significant clusters appearing linked to common viral pathogens. The study carried out a later analysis of TCR beta sequences. It associated some 18,000 of them with specific HLA alleles at a false discovery rate of 0.05.

V is TRBV2 and J is TRBJ1-1, with D perhaps matching TRBD1 (5 bases). This sequence originates from a young man in good health and CMV-seropositive. Source material: PBMCs. CDR3 bases: TGTGCCAGCAGTGTAAAGGGGATGAACACTGAAGCTTTCTTT. Protein: CASSVKGMNTEAFF.